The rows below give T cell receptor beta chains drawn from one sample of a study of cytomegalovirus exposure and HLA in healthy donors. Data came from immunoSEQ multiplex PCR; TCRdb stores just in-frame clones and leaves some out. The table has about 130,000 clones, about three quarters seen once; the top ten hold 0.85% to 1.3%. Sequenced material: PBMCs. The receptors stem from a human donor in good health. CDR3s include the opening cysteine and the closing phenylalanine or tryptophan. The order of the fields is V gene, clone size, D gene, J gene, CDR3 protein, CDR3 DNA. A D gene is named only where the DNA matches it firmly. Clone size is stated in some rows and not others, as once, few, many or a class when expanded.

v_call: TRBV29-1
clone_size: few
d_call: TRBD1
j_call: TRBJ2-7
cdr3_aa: CSVLLDRTYEQYF
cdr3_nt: TGCAGCGTTCTCTTGGACAGGACCTACGAGCAGTACTTC

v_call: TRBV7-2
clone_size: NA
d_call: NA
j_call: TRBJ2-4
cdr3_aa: CASSPVFLAKNIQYF
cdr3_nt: TGTGCCAGCAGCCCTGTTTTTCTAGCCAAAAACATTCAGTACTTC

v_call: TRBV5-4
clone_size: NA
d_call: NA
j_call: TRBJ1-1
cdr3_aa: CASSLLTGHMNTEAFF
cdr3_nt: TGTGCCAGCAGCTTGTTAACAGGGCACATGAACACTGAAGCTTTCTTT

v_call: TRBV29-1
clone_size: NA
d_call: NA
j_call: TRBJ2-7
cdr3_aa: CSVDQGGGYEQYF
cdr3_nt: TGCAGCGTTGACCAGGGCGGAGGGTACGAGCAGTACTTC

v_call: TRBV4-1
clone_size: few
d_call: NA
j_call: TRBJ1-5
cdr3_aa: CASSQRTVGNQPQHF
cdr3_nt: TGCGCCAGCAGCCAAAGGACAGTCGGCAATCAGCCCCAGCATTTT

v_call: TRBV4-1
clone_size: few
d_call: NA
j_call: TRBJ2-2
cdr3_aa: CASSRAGGRGNTGELFF
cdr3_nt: TGCGCCAGCAGCCGGGCCGGGGGGCGAGGGAACACCGGGGAGCTGTTTTTT

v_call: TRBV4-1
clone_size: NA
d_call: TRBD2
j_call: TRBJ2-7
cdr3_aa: CASSPQTRGAGHEQYF
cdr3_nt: TGCGCCAGCAGCCCCCAAACGCGGGGGGCTGGCCACGAGCAGTACTTC

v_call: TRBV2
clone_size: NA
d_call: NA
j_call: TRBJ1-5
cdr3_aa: CASSFRQINQPQHF
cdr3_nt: TGTGCCAGCAGTTTCCGACAGATCAATCAGCCCCAGCATTTT

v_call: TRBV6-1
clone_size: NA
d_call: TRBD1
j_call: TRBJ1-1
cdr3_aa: CASSERDRSNTEAFF
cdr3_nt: TGTGCCAGCAGTGAGCGGGACAGATCGAACACTGAAGCTTTCTTT

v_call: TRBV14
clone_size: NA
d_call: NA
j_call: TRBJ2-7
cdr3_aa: CASSHRVEQYF
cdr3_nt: TGTGCCAGCAGCCACAGGGTCGAGCAGTACTTC

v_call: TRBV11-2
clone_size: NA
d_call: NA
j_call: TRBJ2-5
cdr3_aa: CASSLDPVGGQNYDKETQYF
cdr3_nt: TGTGCCAGCAGCTTAGACCCCGTCGGCGGACAGAACTACGACAAAGAGACCCAGTACTTC

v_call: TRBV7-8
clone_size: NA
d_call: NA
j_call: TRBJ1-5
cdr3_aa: CASSLFGPVQAQHF
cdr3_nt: TGTGCCAGCAGCTTATTTGGCCCAGTCCAGGCCCAGCATTTT

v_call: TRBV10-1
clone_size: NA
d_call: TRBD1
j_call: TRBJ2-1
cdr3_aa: CASNDRGFYNEQFF
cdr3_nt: TGCGCCAGCAACGACAGGGGCTTCTACAATGAGCAGTTCTTC

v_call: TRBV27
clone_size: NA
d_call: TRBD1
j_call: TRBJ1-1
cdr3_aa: CASSLGTGLFMNTEAFF
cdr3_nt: TGTGCCAGCAGTCTTGGGACAGGGTTATTCATGAACACTGAAGCTTTCTTT

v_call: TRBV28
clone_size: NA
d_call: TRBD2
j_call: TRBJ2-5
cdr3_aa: CASSKSGGLSETQYF
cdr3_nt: TGTGCCAGCAGTAAGAGCGGGGGGTTGTCGGAGACCCAGTACTTC

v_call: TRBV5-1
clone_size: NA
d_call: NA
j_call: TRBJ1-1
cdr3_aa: CASSLLQGMRMNTEAFF
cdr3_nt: TGCGCCAGCAGCCTCCTGCAGGGGATGAGAATGAACACTGAAGCTTTCTTT

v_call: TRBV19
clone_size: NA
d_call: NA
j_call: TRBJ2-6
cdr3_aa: CASSISGSGANVLTF
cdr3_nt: TGTGCCAGTAGTATCTCAGGGTCTGGGGCCAACGTCCTGACTTTC

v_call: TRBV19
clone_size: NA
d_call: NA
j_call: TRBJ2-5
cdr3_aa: CASSKQGFRETQYF
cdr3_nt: TGTGCCAGTAGTAAACAGGGTTTTAGGGAGACCCAGTACTTC

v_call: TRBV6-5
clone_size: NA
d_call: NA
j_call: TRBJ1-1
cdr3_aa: CASSSRTRNTEAFF
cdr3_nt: TGTGCCAGCAGTTCCCGGACACGCAACACTGAAGCTTTCTTT

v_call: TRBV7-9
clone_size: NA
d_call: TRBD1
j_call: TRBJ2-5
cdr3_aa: CASSPDRAETRYF
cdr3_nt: TGTGCCAGCAGCCCCGACAGGGCCGAGACCCGGTACTTC

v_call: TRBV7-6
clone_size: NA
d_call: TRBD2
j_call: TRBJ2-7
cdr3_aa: CASSLMGGAGEQYF
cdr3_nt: TGTGCCAGCAGCTTAATGGGAGGGGCGGGGGAGCAGTACTTC

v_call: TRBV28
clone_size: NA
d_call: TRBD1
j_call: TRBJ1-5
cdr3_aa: CASSSGTGQNQPQHF
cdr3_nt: TGTGCCAGCAGTTCCGGGACAGGACAAAATCAGCCCCAGCATTTT

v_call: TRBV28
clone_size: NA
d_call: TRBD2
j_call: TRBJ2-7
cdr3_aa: CASSPHLAGGITYEQYF
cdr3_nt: TGTGCCAGCAGTCCCCATCTAGCGGGGGGTATAACCTACGAGCAGTACTTC

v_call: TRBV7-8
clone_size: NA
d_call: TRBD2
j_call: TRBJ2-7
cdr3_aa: CASSLAAGGPYEQYF
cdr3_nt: TGTGCCAGCAGCTTAGCGGCGGGGGGCCCTTACGAGCAGTACTTC

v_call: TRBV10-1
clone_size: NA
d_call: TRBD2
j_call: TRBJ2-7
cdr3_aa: CDPTQRGGYEQYF
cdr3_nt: TGCGATCCGACCCAGCGGGGGGGCTACGAGCAGTACTTC

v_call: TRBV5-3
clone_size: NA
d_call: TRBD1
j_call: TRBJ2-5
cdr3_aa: CARSEDRPNETQYF
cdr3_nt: TGTGCCAGAAGCGAGGACAGGCCAAACGAGACCCAGTACTTC

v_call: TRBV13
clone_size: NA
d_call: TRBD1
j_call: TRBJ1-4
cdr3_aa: CASSLARQGRGKLFF
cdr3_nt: TGTGCCAGCAGCTTAGCCAGACAGGGTAGGGGAAAACTGTTTTTT

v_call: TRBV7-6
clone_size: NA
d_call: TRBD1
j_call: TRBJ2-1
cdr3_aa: CASSLGTGNEQFF
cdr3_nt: TGTGCCAGCAGCTTAGGGACAGGGAATGAGCAGTTCTTC

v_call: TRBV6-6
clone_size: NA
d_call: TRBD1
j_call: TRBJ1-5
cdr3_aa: CASSYPPGQEAQPQHF
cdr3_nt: TGTGCCAGCAGTTACCCACCCGGACAGGAGGCTCAGCCCCAGCATTTT

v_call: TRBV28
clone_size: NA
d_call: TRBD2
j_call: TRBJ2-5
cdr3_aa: CASMKTSGGAETQYF
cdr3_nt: TGTGCCAGTATGAAGACTAGCGGGGGAGCAGAGACCCAGTACTTC

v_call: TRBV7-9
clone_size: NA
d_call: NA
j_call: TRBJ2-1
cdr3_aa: CASSISDEQFF
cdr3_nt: TGTGCCAGCAGCATAAGCGATGAGCAGTTCTTC

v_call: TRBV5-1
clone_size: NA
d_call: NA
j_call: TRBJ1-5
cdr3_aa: CASSPDSDTTPHF
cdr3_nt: TGCGCCAGCAGCCCCGACAGTGATACCACTCCTCATTTT

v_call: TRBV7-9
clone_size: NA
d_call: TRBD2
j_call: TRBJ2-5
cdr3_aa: CASSPGLAGGIETQYF
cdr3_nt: TGTGCCAGCAGCCCGGGACTAGCGGGGGGGATCGAGACCCAGTACTTC

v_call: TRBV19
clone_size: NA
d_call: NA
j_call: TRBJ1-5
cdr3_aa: CASSWTGNQPQHF
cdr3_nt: TGTGCCAGTAGTTGGACAGGCAATCAGCCCCAGCATTTT

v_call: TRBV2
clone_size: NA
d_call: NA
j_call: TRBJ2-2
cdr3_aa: CASTQGVGTNTGELFF
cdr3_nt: TGTGCCAGCACACAGGGAGTCGGTACCAACACCGGGGAGCTGTTTTTT

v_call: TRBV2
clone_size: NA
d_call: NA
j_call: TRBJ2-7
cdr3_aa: CASGLAILGGEQYF
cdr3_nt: TGTGCCAGCGGGCTAGCGATACTCGGGGGTGAGCAGTACTTC

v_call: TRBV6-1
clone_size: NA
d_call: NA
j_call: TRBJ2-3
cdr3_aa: CASKQGPSTDTQYF
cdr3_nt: TGTGCCAGTAAGCAGGGGCCGAGCACAGATACGCAGTATTTT

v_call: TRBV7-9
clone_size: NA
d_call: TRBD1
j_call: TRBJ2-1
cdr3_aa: CASSLTGGWRDEQFF
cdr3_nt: TGTGCCAGCAGCTTGACAGGGGGCTGGAGAGATGAGCAGTTCTTC

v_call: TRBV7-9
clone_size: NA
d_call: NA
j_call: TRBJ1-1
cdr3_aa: CSSSLGGGTEAFF
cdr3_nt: TGTTCCAGCAGCTTGGGGGGGGGAACTGAAGCTTTCTTT

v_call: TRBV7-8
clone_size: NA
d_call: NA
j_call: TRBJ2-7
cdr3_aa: CASSLETSPMDEQYF
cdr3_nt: TGTGCCAGCAGCTTAGAAACTAGCCCCATGGACGAGCAGTACTTC

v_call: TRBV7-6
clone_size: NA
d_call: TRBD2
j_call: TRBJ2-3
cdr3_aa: CASSLGTGGATDTQYF
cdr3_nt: TGTGCCAGCAGCTTAGGTACGGGGGGGGCCACAGATACGCAGTATTTT

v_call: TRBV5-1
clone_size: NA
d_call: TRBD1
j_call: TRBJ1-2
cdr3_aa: CASSFGQGVYGYTF
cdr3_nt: TGCGCCAGCAGCTTCGGACAGGGCGTCTATGGCTACACCTTC

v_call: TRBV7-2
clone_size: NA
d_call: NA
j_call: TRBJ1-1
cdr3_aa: CASSLTPGNTEAFF
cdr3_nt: TGTGCCAGCAGCTTGACACCCGGGAACACTGAAGCTTTCTTT

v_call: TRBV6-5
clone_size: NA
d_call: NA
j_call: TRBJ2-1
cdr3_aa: CASRTTLTAPNEQFF
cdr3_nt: TGTGCCAGCAGGACCACACTAACCGCCCCCAATGAGCAGTTCTTC

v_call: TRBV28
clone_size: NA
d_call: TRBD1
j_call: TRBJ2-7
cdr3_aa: CASSLLVQGANEQYF
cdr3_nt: TGTGCCAGCAGTTTACTAGTTCAGGGGGCTAACGAGCAGTACTTC

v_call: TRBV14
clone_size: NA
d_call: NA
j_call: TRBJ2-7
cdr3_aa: CARYNGTHYYEQYF
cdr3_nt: TGTGCCAGGTACAATGGGACTCATTACTACGAGCAGTACTTC

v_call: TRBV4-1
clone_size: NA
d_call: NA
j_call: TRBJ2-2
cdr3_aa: CASSSGTGSSGRATGELFF
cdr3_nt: TGCGCCAGCAGTTCAGGAACGGGAAGCAGTGGGCGCGCGACCGGGGAGCTGTTTTTT

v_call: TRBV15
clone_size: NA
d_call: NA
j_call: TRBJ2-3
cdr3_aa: CATSNGVAATSTDTQYF
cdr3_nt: TGTGCCACCAGCAACGGGGTAGCGGCCACTAGCACAGATACGCAGTATTTT

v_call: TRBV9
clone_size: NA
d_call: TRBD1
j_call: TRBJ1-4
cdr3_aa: CASSHNPGTGDVGEKLFF
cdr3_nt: TGTGCCAGCAGCCATAACCCCGGGACAGGGGACGTGGGGGAAAAACTGTTTTTT